Listed below are T cell receptor beta chains from one sample, sequenced in a study of cytomegalovirus exposure and HLA in healthy donors. Assay: immunoSEQ multiplex PCR; the TCRdb copy retains only in-frame clones and omits some. The table shows 100,000 to 150,000 clones, with 80% occurring only once. The specimen sequenced was PBMCs. These receptors all stem from a man aged 25-45 years in good health and CMV-seronegative. CDR3s include the opening cysteine and the closing phenylalanine or tryptophan. D genes are given only for firm matches. Part of the rows lack a size; the others show once, few, many or a class for expanded clones.

cdr3_nt,cdr3_aa,cdr3_length,d_call,j_call,v_call,clone_size
TGTGCCAGCAGCCTGGACCAGGGCTACGAGCAGTACTTC,CASSLDQGYEQYF,13,.,TRBJ2-7,TRBV7-3,.
TGTGCCAGCAACCACAGGCTAGCGGAGACCCAGTACTTC,CASNHRLAETQYF,13,.,TRBJ2-5,TRBV6-5,few
TGTGCTAGTGGTTTGGGCGCCCCCTACGAGCAGTACTTC,CASGLGAPYEQYF,13,.,TRBJ2-7,TRBV12-5,.
TGCAGCGTCACCGGGACTAGAATTGCTGAGCAGTTCTTC,CSVTGTRIAEQFF,13,TRBD2,TRBJ2-1,TRBV29-1,.
TGTGCCAGCTCACCTGTCCGATCAGGGAACCAAGAGACCCAGTACTTC,CASSPVRSGNQETQYF,16,.,TRBJ2-5,TRBV18,.
TGTGCCAGCAGTAACCCCGGACAGAATTCTAGAGAGACCCAGTACTTC,CASSNPGQNSRETQYF,16,.,TRBJ2-5,TRBV5-5,.
TGTGCCAGCAGCCATGCGGGACTAGCACCCATTTCCACAGATACGCAGTATTTT,CASSHAGLAPISTDTQYF,18,TRBD2,TRBJ2-3,TRBV9,.
TGTGCCAGCAGCTCAACAAGCTCCTACAATGAGCAGTTCTTC,CASSSTSSYNEQFF,14,.,TRBJ2-1,TRBV7-9,.
TGTGCCAGCACCTCCGATTTTAGAGGGTACTACAATGAGCAGTTCTTC,CASTSDFRGYYNEQFF,16,.,TRBJ2-1,TRBV28,.
TGTGCCAGTAGTATCCCATCACTAGAACAATACAATGAGCAGTTCTTC,CASSIPSLEQYNEQFF,16,.,TRBJ2-1,TRBV19,.
TGTGCCAGTAAAGAGGACTCTGGAAACACCATATATTTT,CASKEDSGNTIYF,13,.,TRBJ1-3,TRBV19,.
TGTGCCAGCACTGGGGACAGAAACTACGAGCAGTACTTC,CASTGDRNYEQYF,13,TRBD1,TRBJ2-7,TRBV28,.
TGTGCCAGCAGTTGGGTAGCGGGGAGCTCCTACGAGCAGTACTTC,CASSWVAGSSYEQYF,15,TRBD2,TRBJ2-7,TRBV27,.
TGTGCCAGCAGCTTAGGGGAGCCCCAGTACTTC,CASSLGEPQYF,11,.,TRBJ2-5,TRBV7-8,.
TGCGCCAGCAGCCAGAGCCGGGACAGTAAAACCTATGGCTACACCTTC,CASSQSRDSKTYGYTF,16,TRBD1,TRBJ1-2,TRBV4-1,.
TGCGCCAGCAGCTTGTATACCGGGAGCTACGAGCAGTACTTC,CASSLYTGSYEQYF,14,.,TRBJ2-7,TRBV5-1,few
TGTGCCAGCAGTGAACAACAGGGGGTGGCGGGACCCAATGAGCAGTTCTTC,CASSEQQGVAGPNEQFF,17,TRBD1,TRBJ2-1,TRBV6-1,.
TGTGCCAGCAGCCTTACGTCCCCGGCAGATACGCAGTATTTT,CASSLTSPADTQYF,14,.,TRBJ2-3,TRBV7-2,.
TGTGCCAGCAGCTTAGGGGGGGGGCTAGCGGGCCTCTACAATGAGCAGTTCTTC,CASSLGGGLAGLYNEQFF,18,TRBD2,TRBJ2-1,TRBV13,.
TGCGCCAGCAGCCCAGGAGGGACAGGGGTTCACGAGCAGTACTTC,CASSPGGTGVHEQYF,15,TRBD1,TRBJ2-7,TRBV4-1,.
TGTGCCACCAGCAGAGATTGGCATAAACTTTGGACTAGCAATCAGCCCCAGAATTTT,CATSRDWHKLWTSNQPQNF,19,.,TRBJ1-5,TRBV15,.
TGTGCCAGCAGTGGTCTAGCGGGGACCGGGGATACGCAGTATTTT,CASSGLAGTGDTQYF,15,TRBD2,TRBJ2-3,TRBV6-5,.
TGTGCCAGTAGTAATTCTCTTAGCAATCAGCCCCAGCATTTT,CASSNSLSNQPQHF,14,.,TRBJ1-5,TRBV19,.
TGTGCCAGCAGCTTAGTATTCGGAGAGACCCAGTACTTC,CASSLVFGETQYF,13,.,TRBJ2-5,TRBV7-2,.
TGTGCCAGCATGAGCGGGGGCGCGGACAATCAGCCCCAGCATTTT,CASMSGGADNQPQHF,15,.,TRBJ1-5,TRBV28,.
TGTGCTAGTGGTTTCCTTCTGAGCGGGGTCTCCTACAATGAGCAGTTCTTC,CASGFLLSGVSYNEQFF,17,TRBD2,TRBJ2-1,TRBV12-5,.
TGTGCCAGCAGCTCGAGGTTAGCGGGACTCAGCACAGATACGCAGTATTTT,CASSSRLAGLSTDTQYF,17,TRBD2,TRBJ2-3,TRBV11-2,.
TGTGCCAGCAGCTTGCAGGCGAACACCGGGGAGCTGTTTTTT,CASSLQANTGELFF,14,.,TRBJ2-2,TRBV11-3,.
TGTGCCACCAGCAGCACCAATTTTCCGGGACCAAGGGGGAACATTCAGTACTTC,CATSSTNFPGPRGNIQYF,18,.,TRBJ2-4,TRBV15,.
TGTGCCAGCAGCGTATCCCGGGGGACTAGCACCAGCTACAATGAGCAGTTCTTC,CASSVSRGTSTSYNEQFF,18,TRBD2,TRBJ2-1,TRBV9,.
TGCGCCAGCAGTGAGTACGCTAGCGGGAGTAATGAGCAGTTCTTC,CASSEYASGSNEQFF,15,TRBD2,TRBJ2-1,TRBV10-1,.
TGTGCCAGCAGTTCGCAGGGGGCGGGAGAGACCCAGTACTTC,CASSSQGAGETQYF,14,TRBD1,TRBJ2-5,TRBV6-6,.
TGTGCCAGCAGCAGGGGCTACGAGCAGTACTTC,CASSRGYEQYF,11,.,TRBJ2-7,TRBV28,once
TGTGCCAGCAGTTTCCTGGGGGAGGCGGGGCATGAGCAGTTCTTC,CASSFLGEAGHEQFF,15,.,TRBJ2-1,TRBV28,.
TGTGCCAGCAGCAAAGACAAGAACACCGGGGAGCTGTTTTTT,CASSKDKNTGELFF,14,.,TRBJ2-2,TRBV4-2,.
TGTGCCAGCTCACCTATACAGGGAACCTACGAGCAGTACTTC,CASSPIQGTYEQYF,14,.,TRBJ2-7,TRBV18,.